A selection of T cell receptor beta chains follows, all from one sample in a study of blood T cell repertoires in COVID-19. TCRdb's table, derived via immunoSEQ multiplex PCR, lists solely in-frame clones and lacks some. The sample contains roughly 200,000 clones, roughly 89% of which appear only once. Input material: PBMCs or T cells enriched from blood (not recorded which). These receptors came from a woman aged 40 to 50 with acute COVID-19. Each CDR3 is given with its conserved first and last residue. The order of the fields is CDR3 protein, CDR3 DNA, V gene, clone size, D gene, J gene. A D gene is named only where the DNA matches it firmly. Rows give clone size only sometimes, using once, few, many, or a class for an expanded clone.

CDR3: CASSIFFPRQAAGYGYTF; DNA: TGTGCCAGTAGTATATTTTTCCCTCGACAGGCTGCAGGCTATGGCTACACCTTC; V: TRBV19; size: NA; D: NA; J: TRBJ1-2
CDR3: CASSIGLAGGFYEQYF; DNA: TGTGCCAGCAGCATTGGACTAGCGGGAGGCTTCTACGAGCAGTACTTC; V: TRBV7-9; size: NA; D: TRBD2; J: TRBJ2-7
CDR3: CASSYSEGETQYF; DNA: TGTGCCAGCAGTTACTCGGAGGGAGAGACCCAGTACTTC; V: TRBV6-2/TRBV6-3; size: few; D: NA; J: TRBJ2-5
CDR3: CATSRTGGGITDTQYF; DNA: TGTGCCACCAGCAGGACGGGCGGGGGAATCACAGATACGCAGTATTTT; V: TRBV15; size: NA; D: TRBD2; J: TRBJ2-3
CDR3: CAISPPGGGYGYTF; DNA: TGTGCCATCAGTCCCCCGGGGGGGGGCTATGGCTACACCTTC; V: TRBV10-3; size: NA; D: NA; J: TRBJ1-2
CDR3: CASSPRTGFYEQYF; DNA: TGTGCCAGCAGCCCCCGGACAGGTTTCTACGAGCAGTACTTC; V: TRBV3-1/TRBV3-2; size: few; D: TRBD1; J: TRBJ2-7
CDR3: CASSPTLLQSLSYEQYF; DNA: TGTGCCAGCAGCCCAACCCTCTTGCAGTCGCTCTCCTACGAGCAGTACTTC; V: TRBV28; size: NA; D: NA; J: TRBJ2-7
CDR3: CSVEGAGGYTF; DNA: TGCAGCGTGGAAGGCGCTGGTGGCTACACCTTC; V: TRBV29-1; size: NA; D: NA; J: TRBJ1-2
CDR3: CASSLIFLGTSPTEQYF; DNA: TGCGCCAGCAGCTTGATTTTTCTCGGGACTAGCCCTACCGAGCAGTACTTC; V: TRBV5-1; size: NA; D: TRBD2; J: TRBJ2-7
CDR3: CASSLADRGSTEAFF; DNA: TGTGCCAGCAGCTTAGCGGACAGGGGGAGCACTGAAGCTTTCTTT; V: TRBV7-9; size: few; D: TRBD1; J: TRBJ1-1
CDR3: CAWTPLAGVYNEQFF; DNA: TGTGCCTGGACCCCCCTAGCGGGAGTCTACAATGAGCAGTTCTTC; V: TRBV30; size: NA; D: TRBD2; J: TRBJ2-1
CDR3: CASSQGTGRVAEQFF; DNA: TGTGCCAGCAGCCAAGGGACAGGGAGGGTTGCTGAGCAGTTCTTC; V: TRBV3-1/TRBV3-2; size: NA; D: NA; J: TRBJ2-1
CDR3: CASSSRGGYGYTF; DNA: TGTGCCAGCAGTTCAAGAGGGGGCTATGGCTACACCTTC; V: TRBV12-3/TRBV12-4; size: NA; D: NA; J: TRBJ1-2
CDR3: CSVETSGGRDTQYF; DNA: TGCAGCGTTGAGACTAGCGGGGGCCGGGATACGCAGTATTTT; V: TRBV29-1; size: NA; D: TRBD2; J: TRBJ2-3
CDR3: CASSQDRRGGVLTDTQYF; DNA: TGTGCCAGCAGCCAAGATAGGCGCGGGGGGGTTCTCACAGATACGCAGTATTTT; V: TRBV3-1/TRBV3-2; size: NA; D: TRBD2; J: TRBJ2-3
CDR3: CASRSQGVNYGYTF; DNA: TGTGCCAGCAGGTCTCAGGGGGTTAACTATGGCTACACCTTC; V: TRBV5-6; size: NA; D: TRBD1; J: TRBJ1-2
CDR3: CASSGGGLYNEQFF; DNA: TGTGCCAGCTCTGGAGGGGGCCTTTACAATGAGCAGTTCTTC; V: TRBV9; size: NA; D: NA; J: TRBJ2-1
CDR3: CASSPQGADNSPLHF; DNA: TGTGCCAGCTCACCACAGGGGGCCGATAATTCACCCCTCCACTTT; V: TRBV18; size: few; D: TRBD1; J: TRBJ1-6
CDR3: CASSPLGGNEQFF; DNA: TGTGCCAGCAGCCCCCTCGGGGGGAATGAGCAGTTCTTC; V: TRBV6-5; size: NA; D: TRBD2; J: TRBJ2-1
CDR3: CATMASTDTQYF; DNA: TGTGCCACCATGGCCAGCACAGATACGCAGTATTTT; V: TRBV24-1; size: NA; D: NA; J: TRBJ2-3
CDR3: CASSLSVGDINEQFF; DNA: TGTGCCAGCAGCTTATCGGTGGGAGATATTAATGAGCAGTTCTTC; V: TRBV11-2; size: many; D: NA; J: TRBJ2-1
CDR3: CASSPGTSGANEQFF; DNA: TGTGCCAGCAGCCCCGGGACTAGCGGGGCCAATGAGCAGTTCTTC; V: TRBV5-4; size: NA; D: TRBD2; J: TRBJ2-1
CDR3: CASSLTGGPSNEQFF; DNA: TGCGCCAGCAGCTTGACAGGAGGGCCATCCAATGAGCAGTTCTTC; V: TRBV5-1; size: NA; D: NA; J: TRBJ2-1
CDR3: CASSLRTGRGTQYF; DNA: TGTGCCAGTAGTCTCAGGACAGGGCGGGGTACGCAGTATTTT; V: TRBV19; size: NA; D: TRBD1; J: TRBJ2-3
CDR3: CASSQVGQKIMNTEAFF; DNA: TGCGCCAGCAGCCAAGTGGGGCAAAAGATAATGAACACTGAAGCTTTCTTT; V: TRBV4-1; size: NA; D: NA; J: TRBJ1-1
CDR3: CASSTHGQGSGELFF; DNA: TGTGCCAGCAGCACCCATGGACAGGGCTCCGGGGAGCTGTTTTTT; V: TRBV9; size: NA; D: TRBD1; J: TRBJ2-2
CDR3: CASKWTGGNTGELFF; DNA: TGTGCCAGCAAGTGGACAGGGGGAAACACCGGGGAGCTGTTTTTT; V: TRBV6-5; size: NA; D: TRBD1; J: TRBJ2-2
CDR3: CASSPTWTGATQNRQYF; DNA: TGCGCCAGCAGCCCCACCTGGACAGGGGCCACCCAAAATCGTCAGTACTTC; V: TRBV5-1; size: once; D: TRBD1; J: TRBJ2-7
CDR3: CASSRQGAGNTEAFF; DNA: TGCGCCAGCAGCCGGCAGGGGGCGGGGAACACTGAAGCTTTCTTT; V: TRBV5-1; size: NA; D: TRBD1; J: TRBJ1-1
CDR3: CASSLGGPRRTGELFF; DNA: TGTGCCAGCAGCTTAGGTGGGCCCCGGAGGACCGGGGAGCTGTTTTTT; V: TRBV11-3; size: NA; D: NA; J: TRBJ2-2
CDR3: CASSYQGAHTGELFF; DNA: TGTGCCAGCAGTTATCAGGGGGCGCACACCGGGGAGCTGTTTTTT; V: TRBV6-5; size: NA; D: TRBD1; J: TRBJ2-2
CDR3: CASSLVGTGTYEQYF; DNA: TGTGCCAGCAGCTTAGTCGGGACAGGGACCTACGAGCAGTACTTC; V: TRBV7-6; size: NA; D: TRBD1; J: TRBJ2-7
CDR3: CASSPAGQARGNTIYF; DNA: TGTGCCAGCAGCCCCGCAGGCCAGGCGAGAGGAAACACCATATATTTT; V: TRBV7-9; size: many; D: NA; J: TRBJ1-3
CDR3: CASSQISGTPNSPLHF; DNA: TGTGCCAGCAGCCAGATTTCCGGGACACCCAATTCACCCCTCCACTTT; V: TRBV3-1/TRBV3-2; size: NA; D: NA; J: TRBJ1-6
CDR3: CASSFLDRSTDTQYF; DNA: TGTGCCAGCAGCTTTCTTGACAGGAGCACAGATACGCAGTATTTT; V: TRBV5-6; size: NA; D: NA; J: TRBJ2-3
CDR3: CSVQRLAGGTNTGELFF; DNA: TGCAGCGTGCAAAGACTAGCGGGAGGGACGAACACCGGGGAGCTGTTTTTT; V: TRBV29-1; size: NA; D: TRBD2; J: TRBJ2-2
CDR3: CAKRGERHSPLHF; DNA: TGTGCAAAGCGGGGGGAAAGGCATTCACCCCTCCACTTT; V: TRBV12-2; size: NA; D: NA; J: TRBJ1-6
CDR3: CASRNRGSSYEQYF; DNA: TGTGCCAGCAGAAACAGGGGGTCCTCCTACGAGCAGTACTTC; V: TRBV2; size: NA; D: TRBD1; J: TRBJ2-7
CDR3: CASSLGAVNQPQHF; DNA: TGTGCCAGCAGCTTAGGTGCAGTTAATCAGCCCCAGCATTTT; V: TRBV7-6; size: NA; D: NA; J: TRBJ1-5
CDR3: CASSLAWGTGGELFF; DNA: TGTGCCAGCAGCTTAGCGTGGGGGACAGGCGGGGAGCTGTTTTTT; V: TRBV7-6; size: NA; D: TRBD1; J: TRBJ2-2
CDR3: CASSSGLPSYEQYF; DNA: TGTGCCAGCAGTTCGGGACTGCCTTCCTACGAGCAGTACTTC; V: TRBV28; size: NA; D: NA; J: TRBJ2-7
CDR3: CATSDLTRAVEAFF; DNA: TGTGCCACCAGTGATTTGACCAGGGCCGTCGAAGCTTTCTTT; V: TRBV24-1; size: NA; D: NA; J: TRBJ1-1
CDR3: CASSAGRQSGSYEQYF; DNA: TGTGCCAGCAGTGCCGGGAGACAGTCGGGGTCCTACGAGCAGTACTTC; V: TRBV6-1; size: NA; D: NA; J: TRBJ2-7
CDR3: CASRERQGLNYGYTF; DNA: TGTGCCAGCAGGGAACGACAGGGGCTAAACTATGGCTACACCTTC; V: TRBV9; size: few; D: TRBD1; J: TRBJ1-2
CDR3: CASSQDKPHEQYF; DNA: TGTGCCAGCAGCCAAGATAAGCCCCACGAGCAGTACTTC; V: TRBV3-1/TRBV3-2; size: NA; D: NA; J: TRBJ2-7
CDR3: CASSSWDISNQPQHF; DNA: TGTGCCAGCAGCTCGTGGGACATAAGCAATCAGCCCCAGCATTTT; V: TRBV5-8; size: few; D: NA; J: TRBJ1-5
CDR3: CASSSDTGELFF; DNA: TGTGCCAGCAGCTCTGACACCGGGGAGCTGTTTTTT; V: TRBV7-8; size: NA; D: NA; J: TRBJ2-2
CDR3: CASSRGENTEAFF; DNA: TGTGCCAGCAGCCGAGGCGAGAACACTGAAGCTTTCTTT; V: TRBV13; size: NA; D: NA; J: TRBJ1-1
CDR3: CSVGGIHGNTEAFF; DNA: TGCAGCGTTGGAGGGATTCACGGGAACACTGAAGCTTTCTTT; V: TRBV29-1; size: NA; D: NA; J: TRBJ1-1
CDR3: CASRLRQANQPQHF; DNA: TGTGCCAGCAGACTAAGACAGGCTAATCAGCCCCAGCATTTT; V: TRBV2; size: NA; D: NA; J: TRBJ1-5
CDR3: CASSHTGTSGRETQYF; DNA: TGTGCCAGCAGCCATACCGGGACTAGCGGGAGAGAGACCCAGTACTTC; V: TRBV11-1; size: NA; D: TRBD2; J: TRBJ2-5
CDR3: CASSWTSGDTQYF; DNA: TGTGCCAGTAGTTGGACTAGCGGGGATACGCAGTATTTT; V: TRBV19; size: NA; D: TRBD2; J: TRBJ2-3
CDR3: CASSPQQGKTDEQYF; DNA: TGTGCCAGCTCACCACAACAGGGAAAAACCGACGAGCAGTACTTC; V: TRBV18; size: NA; D: NA; J: TRBJ2-7
CDR3: CATSDPGLNIQYF; DNA: TGTGCCACCAGTGACCCGGGACTAAACATTCAGTACTTC; V: TRBV24-1; size: NA; D: NA; J: TRBJ2-4
CDR3: CASRASAGWKQFF; DNA: TGTGCCAGCAGAGCATCAGCAGGGTGGAAGCAGTTCTTC; V: TRBV27; size: few; D: NA; J: TRBJ2-1